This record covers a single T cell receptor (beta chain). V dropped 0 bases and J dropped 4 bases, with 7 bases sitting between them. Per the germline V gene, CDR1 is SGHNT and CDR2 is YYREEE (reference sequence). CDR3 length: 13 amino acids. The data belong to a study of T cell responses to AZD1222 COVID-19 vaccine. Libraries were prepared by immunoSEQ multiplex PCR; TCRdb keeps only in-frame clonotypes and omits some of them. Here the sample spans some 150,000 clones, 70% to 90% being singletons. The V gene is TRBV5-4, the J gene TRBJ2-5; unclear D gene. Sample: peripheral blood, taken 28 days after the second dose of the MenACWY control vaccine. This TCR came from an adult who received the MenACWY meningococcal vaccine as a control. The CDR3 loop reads CASSLDSGETQYF. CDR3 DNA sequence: TGTGCCAGCAGCTTGGATAGTGGAGAGACCCAGTACTTC.